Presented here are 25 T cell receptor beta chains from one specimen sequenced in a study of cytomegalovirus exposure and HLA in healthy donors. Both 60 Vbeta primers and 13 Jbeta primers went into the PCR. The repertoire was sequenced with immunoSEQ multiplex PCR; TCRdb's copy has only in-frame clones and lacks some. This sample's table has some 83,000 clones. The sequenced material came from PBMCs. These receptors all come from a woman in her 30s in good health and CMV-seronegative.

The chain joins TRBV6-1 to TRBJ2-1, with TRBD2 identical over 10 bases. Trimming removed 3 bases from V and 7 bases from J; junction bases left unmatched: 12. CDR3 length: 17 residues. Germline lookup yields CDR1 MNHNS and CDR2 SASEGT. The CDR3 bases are TGTGCCAGCAGTGACCCCTCAGCGGGAGGGCTGGGAAATGAGCAGTTCTTC. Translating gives CASSDPSAGGLGNEQFF.

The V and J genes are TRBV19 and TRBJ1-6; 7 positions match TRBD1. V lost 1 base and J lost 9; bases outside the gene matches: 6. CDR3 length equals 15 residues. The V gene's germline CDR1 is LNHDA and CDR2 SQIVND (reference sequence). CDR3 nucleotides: TGTGCCAGTAGTATAGGCCGACAGGGAAGTTCACCCCTCCACTTT. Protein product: CASSIGRQGSSPLHF.

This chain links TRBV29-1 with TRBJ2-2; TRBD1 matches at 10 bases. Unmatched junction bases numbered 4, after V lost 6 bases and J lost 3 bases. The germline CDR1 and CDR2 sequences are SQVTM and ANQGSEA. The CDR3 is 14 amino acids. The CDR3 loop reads CSVRQGAHTGELFF. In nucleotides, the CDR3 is TGCAGCGTCAGACAGGGGGCGCACACCGGGGAGCTGTTTTTT.

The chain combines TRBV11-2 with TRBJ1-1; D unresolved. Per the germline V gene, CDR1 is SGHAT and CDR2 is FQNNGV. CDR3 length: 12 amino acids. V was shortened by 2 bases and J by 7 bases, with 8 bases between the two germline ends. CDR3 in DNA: TGTGCCAGCAGCTTACAGGCCGTTGAAGCTTTCTTT. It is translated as CASSLQAVEAFF.

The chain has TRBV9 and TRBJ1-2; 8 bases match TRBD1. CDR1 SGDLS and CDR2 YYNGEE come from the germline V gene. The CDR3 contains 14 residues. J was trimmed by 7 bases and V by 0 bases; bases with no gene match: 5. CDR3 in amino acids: CASSVATQGGGYTF. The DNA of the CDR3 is TGTGCCAGCAGCGTAGCTACACAGGGGGGTGGCTACACCTTC.

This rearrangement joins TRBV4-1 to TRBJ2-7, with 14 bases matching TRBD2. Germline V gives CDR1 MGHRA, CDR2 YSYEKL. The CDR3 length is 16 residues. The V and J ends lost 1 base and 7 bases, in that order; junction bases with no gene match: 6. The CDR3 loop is CASSQGLAGGIWEQYF. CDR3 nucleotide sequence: TGCGCCAGCAGCCAAGGACTAGCGGGAGGGATTTGGGAGCAGTACTTC.

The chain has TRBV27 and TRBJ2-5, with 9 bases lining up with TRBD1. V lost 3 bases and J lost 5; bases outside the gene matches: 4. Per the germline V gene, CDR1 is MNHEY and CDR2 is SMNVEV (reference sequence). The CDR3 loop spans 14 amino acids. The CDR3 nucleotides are TGTGCCAGCAGTTTTGGGGGGACAGGGGAGACCCAGTACTTC. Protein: CASSFGGTGETQYF.

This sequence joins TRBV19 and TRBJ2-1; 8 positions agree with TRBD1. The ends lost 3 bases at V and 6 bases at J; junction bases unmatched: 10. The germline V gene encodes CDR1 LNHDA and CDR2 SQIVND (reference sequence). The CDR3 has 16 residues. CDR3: CASSIPTGGTGNEQFF. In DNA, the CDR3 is TGTGCCAGTAGTATCCCTACAGGGGGGACCGGCAATGAGCAGTTCTTC.

Here the CDR3 reads CASSDQNYGYTF. The CDR3, as DNA: TGTGCCAGCAGTGACCAGAACTATGGCTACACCTTC. The rearrangement uses TRBV25-1 and TRBJ1-2; D is unresolved. Trimming took 3 bases from V and 2 from J, leaving 4 bases between them. From germline, CDR1 is MGHDK and CDR2 SYGVNS. This CDR3 is 12 amino acids long.

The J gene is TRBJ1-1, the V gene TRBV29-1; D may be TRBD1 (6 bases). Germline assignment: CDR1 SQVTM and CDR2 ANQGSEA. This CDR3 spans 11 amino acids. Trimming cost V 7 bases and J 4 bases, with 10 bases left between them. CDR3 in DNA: TGCAGCGCCGGACAGCCCACTGAAGCTTTCTTT. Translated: CSAGQPTEAFF.

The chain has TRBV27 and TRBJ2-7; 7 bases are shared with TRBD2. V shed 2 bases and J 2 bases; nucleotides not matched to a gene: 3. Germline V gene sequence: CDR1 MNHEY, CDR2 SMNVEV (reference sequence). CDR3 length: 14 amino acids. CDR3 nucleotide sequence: TGTGCCAGCAGTTTACGGGGGAGGGCCTACGAGCAGTACTTC. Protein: CASSLRGRAYEQYF.

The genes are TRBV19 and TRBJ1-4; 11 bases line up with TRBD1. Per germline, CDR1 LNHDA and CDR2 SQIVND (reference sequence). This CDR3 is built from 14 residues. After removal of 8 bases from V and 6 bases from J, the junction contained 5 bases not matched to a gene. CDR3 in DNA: TGTGCCAGTCGTCCGGGACAGGGGGATGAAAAACTGTTTTTT. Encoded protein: CASRPGQGDEKLFF.

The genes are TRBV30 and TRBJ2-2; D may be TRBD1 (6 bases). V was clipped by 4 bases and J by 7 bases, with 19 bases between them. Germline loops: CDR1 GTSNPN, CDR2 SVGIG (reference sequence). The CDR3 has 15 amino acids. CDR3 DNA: TGTGCCTGGAAGCTGATTGGGGGCGCGGTCGGGGAGCTGTTTTTT. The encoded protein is CAWKLIGGAVGELFF.

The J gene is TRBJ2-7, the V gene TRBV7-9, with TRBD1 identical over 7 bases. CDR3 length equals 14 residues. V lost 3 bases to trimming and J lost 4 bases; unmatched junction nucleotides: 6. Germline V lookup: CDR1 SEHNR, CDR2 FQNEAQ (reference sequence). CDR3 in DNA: TGTGCCAGCAGCTTCGAAAGGGGGCAATACGAGCAGTACTTC. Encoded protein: CASSFERGQYEQYF.

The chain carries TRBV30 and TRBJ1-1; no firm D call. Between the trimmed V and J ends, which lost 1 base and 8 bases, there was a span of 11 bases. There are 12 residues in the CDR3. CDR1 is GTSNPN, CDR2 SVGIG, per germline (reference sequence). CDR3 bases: TGTGCCTGGAGTGCCGGGTTCAAGGAAGCTTTCTTT. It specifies CAWSAGFKEAFF.

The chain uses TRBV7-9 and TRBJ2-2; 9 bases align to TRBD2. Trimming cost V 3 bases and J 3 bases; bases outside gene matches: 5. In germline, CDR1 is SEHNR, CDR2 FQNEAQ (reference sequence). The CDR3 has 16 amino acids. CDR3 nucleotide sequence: TGTGCCAGCAGCTTCCCTAGCGGGGACTACACCGGGGAGCTGTTTTTT. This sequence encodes CASSFPSGDYTGELFF.

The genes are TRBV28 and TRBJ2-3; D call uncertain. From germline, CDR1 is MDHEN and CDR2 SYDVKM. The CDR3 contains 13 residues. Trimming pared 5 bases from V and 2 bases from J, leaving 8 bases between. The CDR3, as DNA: TGTGCCAGCAGTACATCATCCACAGATACGCAGTATTTT. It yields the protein CASSTSSTDTQYF.

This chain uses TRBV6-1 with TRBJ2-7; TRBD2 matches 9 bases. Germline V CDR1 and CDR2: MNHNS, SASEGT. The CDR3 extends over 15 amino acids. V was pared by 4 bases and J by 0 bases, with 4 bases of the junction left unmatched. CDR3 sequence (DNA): TGTGCCAGCAGTGTAACTAGCGGGCCCTCCTACGAGCAGTACTTC. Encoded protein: CASSVTSGPSYEQYF.

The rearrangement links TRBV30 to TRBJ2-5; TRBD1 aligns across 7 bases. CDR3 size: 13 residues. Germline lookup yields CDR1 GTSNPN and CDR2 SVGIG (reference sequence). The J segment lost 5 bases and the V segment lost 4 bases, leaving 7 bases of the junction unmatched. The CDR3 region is CAWNRGGGETQYF. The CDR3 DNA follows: TGTGCCTGGAATAGAGGGGGCGGGGAGACCCAGTACTTC.

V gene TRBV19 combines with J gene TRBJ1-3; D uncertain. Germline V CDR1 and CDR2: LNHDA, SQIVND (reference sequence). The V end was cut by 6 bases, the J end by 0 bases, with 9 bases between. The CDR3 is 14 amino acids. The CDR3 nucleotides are TGTGCCAGTAGCCACCAGGACTCTGGAAACACCATATATTTT. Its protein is CASSHQDSGNTIYF.

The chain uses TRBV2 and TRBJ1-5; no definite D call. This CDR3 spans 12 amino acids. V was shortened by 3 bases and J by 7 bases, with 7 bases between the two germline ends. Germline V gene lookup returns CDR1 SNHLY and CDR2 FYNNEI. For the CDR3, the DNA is TGTGCCAGCAGTGAGGGTAGCCAGCCCCAGCATTTT. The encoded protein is CASSEGSQPQHF. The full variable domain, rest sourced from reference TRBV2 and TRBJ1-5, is EPEVTQTPSHQVTQMGQEVILRCVPISNHLYFYWYRQILGQKVEFLVSFYNNEISEKSEIFDDQFSVERPDGSNFTLKIRSTKLEDSAMYFCASSEGSQPQHFGDGTRLSIL.

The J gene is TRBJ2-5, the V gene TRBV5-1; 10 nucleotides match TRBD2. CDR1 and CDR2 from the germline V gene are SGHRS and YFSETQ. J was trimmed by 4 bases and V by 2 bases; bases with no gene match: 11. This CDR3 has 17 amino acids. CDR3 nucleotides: TGCGCCAGCAGCTTTAGTATCCTAGCGGGAGAAGTAGAGACCCAGTACTTC. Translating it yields CASSFSILAGEVETQYF. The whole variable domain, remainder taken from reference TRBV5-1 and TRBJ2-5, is KAGVTQTPRYLIKTRGQQVTLSCSPISGHRSVSWYQQTPGQGLQFLFEYFSETQRNKGNFPGRFSGRQFSNSRSEMNVSTLELGDSALYLCASSFSILAGEVETQYFGPGTRLLVL.

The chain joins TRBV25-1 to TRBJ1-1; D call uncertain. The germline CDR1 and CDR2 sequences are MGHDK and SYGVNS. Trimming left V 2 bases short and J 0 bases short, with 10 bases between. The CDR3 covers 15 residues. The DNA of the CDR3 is TGTGCCAGCAGTGAAGAAGCACCGATGAACACTGAAGCTTTCTTT. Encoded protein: CASSEEAPMNTEAFF.

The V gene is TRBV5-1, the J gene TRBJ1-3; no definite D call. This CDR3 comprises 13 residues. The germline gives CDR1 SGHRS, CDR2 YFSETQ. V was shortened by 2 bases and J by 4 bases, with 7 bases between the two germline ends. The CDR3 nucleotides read TGCGCCAGCAGCTTATTCTCCGGAAACACCATATATTTT. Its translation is CASSLFSGNTIYF.

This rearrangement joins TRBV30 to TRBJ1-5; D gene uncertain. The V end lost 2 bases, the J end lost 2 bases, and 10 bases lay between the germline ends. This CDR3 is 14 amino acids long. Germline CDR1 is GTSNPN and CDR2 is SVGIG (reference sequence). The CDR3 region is CAWSSGFGNQPQHF. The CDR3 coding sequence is TGTGCCTGGAGTTCCGGGTTCGGCAATCAGCCCCAGCATTTT.